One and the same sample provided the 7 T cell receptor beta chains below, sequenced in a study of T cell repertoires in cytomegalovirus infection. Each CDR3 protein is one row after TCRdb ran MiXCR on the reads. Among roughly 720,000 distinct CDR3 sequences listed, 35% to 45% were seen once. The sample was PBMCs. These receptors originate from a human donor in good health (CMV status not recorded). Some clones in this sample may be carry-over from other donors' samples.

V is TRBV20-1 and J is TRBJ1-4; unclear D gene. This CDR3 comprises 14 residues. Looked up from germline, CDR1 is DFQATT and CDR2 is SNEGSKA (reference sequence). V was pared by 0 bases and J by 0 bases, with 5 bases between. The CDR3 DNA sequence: TGCAGTGCTAGAGAGAGTACAACTAATGAAAAACTGTTTTTT. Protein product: CSARESTTNEKLFF.

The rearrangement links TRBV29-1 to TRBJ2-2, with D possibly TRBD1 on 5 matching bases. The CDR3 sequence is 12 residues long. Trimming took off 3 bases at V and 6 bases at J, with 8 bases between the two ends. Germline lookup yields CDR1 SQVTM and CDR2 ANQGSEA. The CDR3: CSVEAGPGELFF. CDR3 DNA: TGCAGCGTTGAGGCAGGGCCCGGGGAGCTGTTTTTT.

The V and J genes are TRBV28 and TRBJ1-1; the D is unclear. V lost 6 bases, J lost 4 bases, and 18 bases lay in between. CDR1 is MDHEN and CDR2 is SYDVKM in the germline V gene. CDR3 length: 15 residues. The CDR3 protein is CASSSFLAGFTEAFF. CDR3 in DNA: TGTGCCAGCAGCTCTTTTTTAGCCGGATTCACTGAAGCTTTCTTT.

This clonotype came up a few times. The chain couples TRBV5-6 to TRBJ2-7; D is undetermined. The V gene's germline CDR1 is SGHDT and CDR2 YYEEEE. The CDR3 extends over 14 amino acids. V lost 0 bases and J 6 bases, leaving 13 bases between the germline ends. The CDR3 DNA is TGTGCCAGCAGCTTGGCGGTGGAGATCTCCGAGCAGTACTTC. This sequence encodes CASSLAVEISEQYF.

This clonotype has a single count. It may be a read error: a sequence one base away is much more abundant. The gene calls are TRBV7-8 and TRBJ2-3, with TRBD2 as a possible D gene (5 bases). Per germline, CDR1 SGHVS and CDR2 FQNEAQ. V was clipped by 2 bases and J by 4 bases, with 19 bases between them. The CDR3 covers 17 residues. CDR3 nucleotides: TGTGCCAGCAGCTTACAGCAAGAGGGAGATGAGCCAGATACGCAGTATTTT. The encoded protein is CASSLQQEGDEPDTQYF.

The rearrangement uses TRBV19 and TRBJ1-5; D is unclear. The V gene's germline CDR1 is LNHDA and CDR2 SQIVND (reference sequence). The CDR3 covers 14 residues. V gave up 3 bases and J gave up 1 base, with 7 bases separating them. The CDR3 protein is CASSIGRSNQPQHF. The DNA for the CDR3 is TGTGCCAGTAGTATTGGACGGAGCAATCAGCCCCAGCATTTT.

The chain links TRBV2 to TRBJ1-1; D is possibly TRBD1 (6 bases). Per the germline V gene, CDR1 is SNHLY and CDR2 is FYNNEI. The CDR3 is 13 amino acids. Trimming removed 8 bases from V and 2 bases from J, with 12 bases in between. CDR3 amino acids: CASPDRLNTEAFF. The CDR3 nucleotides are TGTGCCAGCCCGGACAGACTAAACACTGAAGCTTTCTTT.